The next 17 T cell receptor beta chains were all read from a single sample in a study of identical twins (dated by TCRdb to the mid-2010s). Library preparation used 5' RACE. TCRdb records Illumina HiSeq 2000 as the sequencer. TCRdb trimmed the raw reads at Q25, called clones with MiXCR and kept productive beta chains. Every distinct CDR3 protein forms one entry, paired with its most common genes and DNA. Present in this sample are approximately 210,000 distinct CDR3 sequences, roughly 9.4% of which were seen just once. The ten largest clones take up just over 5% of the sample. Material for sequencing was memory (CD45RO+) T cells sorted from blood. The cell subset or site label here, explained by the study, means: CD45RO+ enriched T cells. The receptors were gathered from a woman in her late teens or twenties in good health.

This clonotype was counted many times. The chain combines TRBV5-1 with TRBJ2-7, with D possibly TRBD1 on 6 matching bases. The germline V gene has CDR1 SGHRS and CDR2 YFSETQ. The CDR3 totals 13 residues. Deletions cut 0 bases from V and 5 bases from J, with 9 bases between. CDR3 nucleotide sequence: TGCGCCAGCAGCTTGGGGGACAACAACGAGCAGTACTTC. This translates into CASSLGDNNEQYF. The full variable domain, rest sourced from reference TRBV5-1 and TRBJ2-7, is KAGVTQTPRYLIKTRGQQVTLSCSPISGHRSVSWYQQTPGQGLQFLFEYFSETQRNKGNFPGRFSGRQFSNSRSEMNVSTLELGDSALYLCASSLGDNNEQYFGPGTRLTVT.

This clonotype was seen more than once but under ten times. The gene calls are TRBV7-8 and TRBJ2-3; D gene ambiguous. The length of the CDR3 is 15 residues. Trimming took off 1 base at V and 3 bases at J, with 11 bases between the two ends. Germline V gene data show CDR1 as SGHVS and CDR2 as FQNEAQ. CDR3 DNA sequence: TGTGCCAGCAGCTTAGAGTCGTCTTGGACAGATACGCAGTATTTT. Encoded protein: CASSLESSWTDTQYF.

This clonotype was counted between two and nine times. This chain links TRBV5-6 with TRBJ2-3, with D tentatively TRBD2 (5 bases). The CDR3 is 15 residues long. Trimming removed 4 bases at V and 5 bases at J, with 17 bases between. Germline-derived CDR1 and CDR2 are SGHDT and YYEEEE. CDR3 sequence reads: CASSRAGNSGDTQYF. For the CDR3, the DNA is TGTGCCAGCAGCCGCGCCGGGAACTCGGGAGATACGCAGTATTTT.

The rearrangement uses TRBV20-1 and TRBJ2-5, with a weak D call TRBD2 (6 bases). Germline assignment: CDR1 DFQATT and CDR2 SNEGSKA (reference sequence). Trimming pared 7 bases from V and 4 bases from J, leaving 16 bases between. The CDR3 is 13 residues long. The CDR3, as DNA: TGCAGTGTCCACTGGAGGGGCTTAGAGACCCAGTACTTC. Protein: CSVHWRGLETQYF.

Many counts were recorded for this clonotype. The chain combines TRBV4-2 with TRBJ2-5; no clear D. Germline V gene sequence: CDR1 LGHNA, CDR2 YNFKEQ. V was pared by 0 bases and J by 2 bases, with 10 bases between. The length of the CDR3 is 15 residues. The CDR3 DNA reads as TGTGCCAGCAGCCAAGATCTGACAAAACAAGAGACCCAGTACTTC. Its translation is CASSQDLTKQETQYF.

The chain joins TRBV6-5 to TRBJ2-3; 13 positions match TRBD2. CDR1 and CDR2 from the germline V gene are MNHEY and SVGAGI. V shed 7 bases and J 6 bases; nucleotides not matched to a gene: 7. The length of the CDR3 is 15 residues. CDR3 coding DNA: TGTGCCAGCAAGATACTAGCGGGAGGGGATGATACGCAGTATTTT. Translated: CASKILAGGDDTQYF.

This clonotype was observed a handful of times. The chain combines TRBV12-2 with TRBJ2-1; TRBD2, the table's D call, lacks a check against the DNA. TRBV12-2 is labeled a pseudogene. This CDR3 contains 15 residues. The CDR3 region has the DNA TGTGCAAGTCGCGGAGGGGAGCGAGGTTGGAATGAGCAGTTCTTC. Protein sequence: CASRGGERGWNEQFF.

This chain connects TRBV20-1 to TRBJ2-7, with D possibly TRBD2 on 5 matching bases. V dropped 6 bases and J dropped 4 bases, with 10 bases sitting between them. CDR3 length: 11 residues. Germline V lookup: CDR1 DFQATT, CDR2 SNEGSKA (reference sequence). CDR3 region: CSAIQRYEQYF. CDR3 sequence (DNA): TGCAGTGCAATTCAGCGGTACGAGCAGTACTTC.

This clonotype was seen a few times. This chain links TRBV20-1 with TRBJ2-7, with D unresolved. Trimming took 6 bases from V and 6 from J, leaving 18 bases between them. CDR1 and CDR2 (germline): DFQATT, SNEGSKA (reference sequence). The CDR3 runs 13 residues. CDR3 nucleotides: TGCAGTGCCCCCAGCCCCCGGGTGGGCGAGCAGTACTTC. As protein: CSAPSPRVGEQYF.

This clonotype showed up just a few times. This sequence joins TRBV20-1 and TRBJ2-7; tentatively, D is TRBD1 or TRBD2 (5 bases each). V lost 0 bases, J lost 7 bases, and 7 bases lay in between. This CDR3 has 11 amino acids. Germline-derived CDR1 and CDR2 are DFQATT and SNEGSKA (reference sequence). The CDR3 nucleotides read TGCAGTGCTAGAGAGGGGGTGGAGCAGTACTTC. This codes for CSAREGVEQYF.

V is TRBV20-1 and J is TRBJ2-2; D is possibly TRBD2 (6 bases). The CDR3 has 19 residues. Trimming pared 6 bases from V and 3 bases from J, leaving 29 bases between. Germline loops: CDR1 DFQATT, CDR2 SNEGSKA (reference sequence). The CDR3 DNA reads TGCAGTGCCCCGGGGTCTGGTATGGCGGGGCCGTGGGACACCGGGGAGCTGTTTTTT. As protein: CSAPGSGMAGPWDTGELFF.

In this sample, this clonotype turned up a few times. The chain couples TRBV29-1 to TRBJ2-1; D unclear. V gave up 7 bases and J gave up 5 bases, with 15 bases separating them. The length of the CDR3 is 13 residues. From germline, CDR1 is SQVTM and CDR2 ANQGSEA. In DNA form, the CDR3 reads TGCAGCGCCCTATCCGTGCTAAACAATGAGCAGTTCTTC. Residues: CSALSVLNNEQFF.

This chain uses TRBV7-9 with TRBJ1-1, with D possibly matching TRBD1 (5 bases). The CDR3 is 13 amino acids. Deletions cut 2 bases from V and 10 bases from J, with 14 bases between. Per germline, CDR1 SEHNR and CDR2 FQNEAQ (reference sequence). The CDR3 loop is CASSLYRGEGAFF. In nucleotides, the CDR3 is TGTGCCAGCAGCTTATATAGGGGTGAGGGAGCTTTCTTT.

In its sample, this clonotype was seen a few times. The CDR3 loop reads CASRGIEADTQYF. In DNA, the CDR3 is TGTGCTAGCCGAGGGATTGAGGCAGATACGCAGTATTTT. The chain recombines TRBV7-7 with TRBJ2-3; tentatively, D is TRBD2 (5 bases). The CDR3 covers 13 residues. Germline V gene lookup returns CDR1 SSHAT and CDR2 FNYEAQ (reference sequence).

This clonotype was seen a few times. The gene calls are TRBV20-1 and TRBJ1-2; D possibly corresponds to TRBD1 (5 bases). Trimming shortened V by 6 bases and J by 6 bases, and 14 bases separated the two germline ends. There are 12 residues in the CDR3. The germline CDR1 and CDR2 sequences are DFQATT and SNEGSKA (reference sequence). The CDR3 region is CSAPQAGHGYTF. The CDR3 DNA follows: TGCAGTGCCCCGCAAGCAGGGCATGGCTACACCTTC.

The chain uses TRBV20-1 and TRBJ2-5, with 8 positions matching TRBD2. Germline values: CDR1 DFQATT, CDR2 SNEGSKA (reference sequence). The V gene end was trimmed by 2 bases and the J gene end by 2 bases; junction bases not matched to a gene: 7. The CDR3 has 15 amino acids. CDR3 protein: CSARTLGGGQETQYF. Written as DNA, the CDR3 is TGCAGTGCTAGAACTTTGGGCGGGGGGCAAGAGACCCAGTACTTC.

The rearrangement uses TRBV11-1 and TRBJ2-5; the D gene is possibly TRBD1 (6 bases). The V gene lost 0 bases and the J gene lost 9 bases, with 14 bases spanning the gap. The CDR3 has 14 residues. Germline CDR1 and CDR2: SGHAT and FQDESV (reference sequence). This CDR3 reads CASSLAHRAGPQYF. The CDR3 coding sequence is TGTGCCAGCAGCTTAGCTCACAGGGCAGGACCCCAGTACTTC.